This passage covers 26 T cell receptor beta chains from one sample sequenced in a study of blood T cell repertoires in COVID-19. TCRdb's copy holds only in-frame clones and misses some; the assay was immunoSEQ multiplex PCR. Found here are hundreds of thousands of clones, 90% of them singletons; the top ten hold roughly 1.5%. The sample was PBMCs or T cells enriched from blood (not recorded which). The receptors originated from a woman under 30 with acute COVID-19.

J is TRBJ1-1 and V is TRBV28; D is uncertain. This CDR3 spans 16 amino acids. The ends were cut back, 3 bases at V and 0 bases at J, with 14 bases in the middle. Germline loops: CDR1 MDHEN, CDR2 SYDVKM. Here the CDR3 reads CASSLLGRGLNTEAFF. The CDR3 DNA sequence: TGTGCCAGCAGTTTGTTAGGGAGAGGGCTGAACACTGAAGCTTTCTTT.

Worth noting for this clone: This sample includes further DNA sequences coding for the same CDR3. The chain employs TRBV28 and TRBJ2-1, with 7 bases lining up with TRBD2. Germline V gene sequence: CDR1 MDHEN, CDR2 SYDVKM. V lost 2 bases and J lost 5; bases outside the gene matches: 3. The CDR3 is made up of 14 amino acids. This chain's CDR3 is CASSLSGGDNEQFF. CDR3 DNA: TGTGCCAGCAGTTTAAGTGGGGGGGACAATGAGCAGTTCTTC. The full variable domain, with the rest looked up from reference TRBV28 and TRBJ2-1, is DVKVTQSSRYLVKRTGEKVFLECVQDMDHENMFWYRQDPGLGLRLIYFSYDVKMKEKGDIPEGYSVSREKKERFSLILESASTNQTSMYLCASSLSGGDNEQFFGPGTRLTVL.

This CDR3 reads CASSPPGVVNEQFF. CDR3 DNA: TGTGCCAGCTCACCACCAGGGGTTGTCAATGAGCAGTTCTTC. The V call is TRBV18, the J call TRBJ2-1; maybe TRBD1 (5 bases). This CDR3 spans 14 amino acids. Trimming left V 0 bases short and J 6 bases short, with 9 bases between. Germline V gene data show CDR1 as KGHSH and CDR2 as LQKENI.

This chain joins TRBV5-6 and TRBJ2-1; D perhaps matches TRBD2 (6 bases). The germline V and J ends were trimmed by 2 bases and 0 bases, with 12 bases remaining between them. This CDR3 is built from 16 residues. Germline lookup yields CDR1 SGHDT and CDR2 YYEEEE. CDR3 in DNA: TGTGCCAGCAGCTTTCGGGTAGCGGACTCCTACAATGAGCAGTTCTTC. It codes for CASSFRVADSYNEQFF.

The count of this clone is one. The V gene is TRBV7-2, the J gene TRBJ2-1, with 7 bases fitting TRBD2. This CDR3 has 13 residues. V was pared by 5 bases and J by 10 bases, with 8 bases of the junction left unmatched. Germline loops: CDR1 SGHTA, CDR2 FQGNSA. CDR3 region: CASSGQTSREQFF. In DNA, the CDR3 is TGTGCCAGCAGCGGTCAGACTAGCCGGGAGCAGTTCTTC.

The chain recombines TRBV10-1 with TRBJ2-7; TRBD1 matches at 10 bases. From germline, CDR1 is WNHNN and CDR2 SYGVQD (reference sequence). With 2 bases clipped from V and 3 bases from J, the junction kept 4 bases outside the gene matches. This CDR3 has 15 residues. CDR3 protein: CASSEPGQGIYEQYF. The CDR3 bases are TGCGCCAGCAGTGAGCCGGGACAGGGGATCTACGAGCAGTACTTC.

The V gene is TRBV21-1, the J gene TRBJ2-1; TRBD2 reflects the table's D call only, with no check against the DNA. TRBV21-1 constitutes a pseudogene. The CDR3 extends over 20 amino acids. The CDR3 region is CASSKKGVAGVPHLDNEQFF. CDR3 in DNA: TGTGCCAGCAGCAAAAAAGGGGTAGCGGGAGTCCCTCACCTAGACAATGAGCAGTTCTTC.

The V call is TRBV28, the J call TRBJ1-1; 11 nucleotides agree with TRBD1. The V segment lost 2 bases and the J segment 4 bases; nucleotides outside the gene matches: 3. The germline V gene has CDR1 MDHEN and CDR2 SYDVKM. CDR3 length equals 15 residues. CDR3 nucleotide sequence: TGTGCCAGCAGTTTAGTCGGACAGGGGGCCACTGAAGCTTTCTTT. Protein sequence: CASSLVGQGATEAFF.

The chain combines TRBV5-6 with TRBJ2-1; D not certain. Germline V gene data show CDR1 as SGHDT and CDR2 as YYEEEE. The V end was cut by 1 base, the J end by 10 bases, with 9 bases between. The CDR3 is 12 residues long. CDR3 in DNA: TGTGCCAGCAGCTTGTCGGTCCTAGAGCAGTTCTTC. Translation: CASSLSVLEQFF.

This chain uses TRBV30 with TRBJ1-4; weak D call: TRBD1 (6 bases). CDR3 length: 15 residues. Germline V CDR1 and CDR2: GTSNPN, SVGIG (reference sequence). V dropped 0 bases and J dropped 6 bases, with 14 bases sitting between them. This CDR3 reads CAWSVPTGRDEKLFF. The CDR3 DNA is TGTGCCTGGAGTGTACCTACAGGGAGGGATGAAAAACTGTTTTTT.

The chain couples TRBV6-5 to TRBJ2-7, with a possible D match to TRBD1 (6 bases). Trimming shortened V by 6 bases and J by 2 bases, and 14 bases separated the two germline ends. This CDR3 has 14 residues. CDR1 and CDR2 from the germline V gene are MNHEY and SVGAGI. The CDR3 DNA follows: TGTGCCAGCAGCCGCTCCCGGGACACCTACGAGCAGTACTTC. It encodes CASSRSRDTYEQYF.

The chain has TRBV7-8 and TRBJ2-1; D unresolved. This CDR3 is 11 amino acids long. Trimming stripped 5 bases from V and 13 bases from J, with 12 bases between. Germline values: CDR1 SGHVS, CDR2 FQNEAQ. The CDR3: CASSPRSDQFF. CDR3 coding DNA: TGTGCCAGCAGCCCTCGGAGCGATCAGTTCTTC.

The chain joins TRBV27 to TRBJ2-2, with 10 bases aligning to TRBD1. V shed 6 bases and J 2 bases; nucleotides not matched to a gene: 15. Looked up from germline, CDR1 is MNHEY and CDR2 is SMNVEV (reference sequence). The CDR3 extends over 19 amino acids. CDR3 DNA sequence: TGTGCCAGCAGGCGGACTTTGGGACAGGGGATTTTTAACACCGGGGAGCTGTTTTTT. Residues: CASRRTLGQGIFNTGELFF.

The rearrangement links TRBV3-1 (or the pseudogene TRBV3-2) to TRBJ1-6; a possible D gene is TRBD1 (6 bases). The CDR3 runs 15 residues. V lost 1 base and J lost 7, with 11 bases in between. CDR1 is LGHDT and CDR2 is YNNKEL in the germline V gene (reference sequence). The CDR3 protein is CASSQAGQRNSPLHF. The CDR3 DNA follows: TGTGCCAGCAGCCAAGCAGGACAGAGAAATTCACCCCTCCACTTT.

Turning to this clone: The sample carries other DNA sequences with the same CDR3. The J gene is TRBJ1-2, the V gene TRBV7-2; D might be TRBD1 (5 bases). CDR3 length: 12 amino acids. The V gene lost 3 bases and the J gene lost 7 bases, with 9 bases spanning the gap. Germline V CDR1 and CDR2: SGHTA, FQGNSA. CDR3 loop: CASSLFGGGYTF. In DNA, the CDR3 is TGTGCCAGCAGCTTGTTCGGGGGTGGCTACACCTTC.

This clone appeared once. CDR3 loop: CASRSGQGASYEQYF. CDR3 DNA: TGTGCCAGCAGGTCCGGACAGGGGGCGTCCTACGAGCAGTACTTC. The chain uses TRBV6-5 and TRBJ2-7, with 11 positions matching TRBD1. The trim removed 6 bases at V and 1 base at J, leaving 5 bases unmatched. The CDR3 covers 15 residues. The germline CDR1 and CDR2 sequences are MNHEY and SVGAGI.

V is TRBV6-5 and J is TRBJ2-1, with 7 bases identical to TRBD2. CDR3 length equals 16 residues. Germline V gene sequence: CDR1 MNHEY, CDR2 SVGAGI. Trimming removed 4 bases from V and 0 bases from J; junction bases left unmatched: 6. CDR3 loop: CASSLTAGFSYNEQFF. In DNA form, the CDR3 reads TGTGCCAGCAGTTTGACAGCGGGGTTCTCCTACAATGAGCAGTTCTTC.

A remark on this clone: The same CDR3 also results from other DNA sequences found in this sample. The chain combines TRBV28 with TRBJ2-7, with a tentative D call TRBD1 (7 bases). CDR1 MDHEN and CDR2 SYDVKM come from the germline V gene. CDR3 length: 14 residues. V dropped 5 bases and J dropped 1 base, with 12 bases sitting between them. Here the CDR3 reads CASSPGGPSYEQYF. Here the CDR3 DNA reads TGTGCCAGCAGTCCAGGGGGGCCATCCTACGAGCAGTACTTC.

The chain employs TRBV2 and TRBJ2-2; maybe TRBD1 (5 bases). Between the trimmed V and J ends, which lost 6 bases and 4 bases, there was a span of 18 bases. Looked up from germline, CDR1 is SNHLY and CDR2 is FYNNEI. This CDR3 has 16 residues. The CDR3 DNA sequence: TGTGCCAGCAGGGTTACAGGCCAAGTAGGCACCGGGGAGCTGTTTTTT. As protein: CASRVTGQVGTGELFF.

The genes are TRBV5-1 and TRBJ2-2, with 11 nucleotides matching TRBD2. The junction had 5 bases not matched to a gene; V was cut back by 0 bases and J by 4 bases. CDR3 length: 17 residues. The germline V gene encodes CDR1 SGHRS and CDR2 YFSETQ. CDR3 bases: TGCGCCAGCAGCTTGGGGGGACTAGCGGCCAGCACCGGGGAGCTGTTTTTT. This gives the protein CASSLGGLAASTGELFF.

The CDR3 DNA is TGCGCCAGCAGCAGAGGACAGGGGACTTATAATTCACCCCTCCACTTT. It is translated as CASSRGQGTYNSPLHF. This chain joins TRBV5-1 and TRBJ1-6; 9 bases line up with TRBD1. CDR3 size: 16 residues. After removal of 4 bases from V and 4 bases from J, the junction contained 6 bases not matched to a gene. CDR1 is SGHRS, CDR2 YFSETQ, per germline.

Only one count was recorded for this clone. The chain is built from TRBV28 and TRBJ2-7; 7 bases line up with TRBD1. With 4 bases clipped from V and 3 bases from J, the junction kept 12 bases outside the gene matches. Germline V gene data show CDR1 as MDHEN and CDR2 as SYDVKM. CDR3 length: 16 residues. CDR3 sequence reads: CASSSLHRGKIYEQYF. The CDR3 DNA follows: TGTGCCAGCAGTTCTCTACACAGGGGAAAGATCTACGAGCAGTACTTC. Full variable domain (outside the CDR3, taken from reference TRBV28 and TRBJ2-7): DVKVTQSSRYLVKRTGEKVFLECVQDMDHENMFWYRQDPGLGLRLIYFSYDVKMKEKGDIPEGYSVSREKKERFSLILESASTNQTSMYLCASSSLHRGKIYEQYFGPGTRLTVT.

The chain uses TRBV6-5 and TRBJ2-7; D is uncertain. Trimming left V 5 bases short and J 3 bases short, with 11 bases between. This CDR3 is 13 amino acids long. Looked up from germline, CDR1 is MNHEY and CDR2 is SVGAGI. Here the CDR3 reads CASSKLMDYEQYF. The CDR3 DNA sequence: TGTGCCAGCAGTAAACTAATGGACTACGAGCAGTACTTC.

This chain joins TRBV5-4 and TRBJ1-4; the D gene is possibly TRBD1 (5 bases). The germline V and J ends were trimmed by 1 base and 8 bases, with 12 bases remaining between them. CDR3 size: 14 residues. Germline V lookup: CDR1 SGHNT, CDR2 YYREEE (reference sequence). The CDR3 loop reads CASSLRGRGEKLFF. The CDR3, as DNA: TGTGCCAGCAGCTTGAGGGGAAGGGGCGAAAAACTGTTTTTT.

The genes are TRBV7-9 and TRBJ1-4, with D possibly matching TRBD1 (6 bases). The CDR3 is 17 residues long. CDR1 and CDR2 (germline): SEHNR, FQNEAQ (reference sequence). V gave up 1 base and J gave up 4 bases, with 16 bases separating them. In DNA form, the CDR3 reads TGTGCCAGCAGCTTAGGAGAGGCAGGGGTGATTAATGAAAAACTGTTTTTT. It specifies CASSLGEAGVINEKLFF.

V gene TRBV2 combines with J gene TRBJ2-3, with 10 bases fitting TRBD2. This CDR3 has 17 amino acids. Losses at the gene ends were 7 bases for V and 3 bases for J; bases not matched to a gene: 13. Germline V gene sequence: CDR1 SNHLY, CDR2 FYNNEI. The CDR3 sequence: CASKNSALAGETDTQYF. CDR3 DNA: TGTGCCAGCAAAAACAGCGCCCTAGCGGGAGAGACAGATACGCAGTATTTT.